This T cell receptor (beta chain) was documented in a study of CD8 T cells in Susac syndrome. This CDR3 has 15 residues. Germline V gene lookup returns CDR1 SGDLS and CDR2 YYNGEE. V was pared by 3 bases and J by 0 bases, with 7 bases between. Study-wide results and limits: A relatively small number of individuals underwent TCR sequencing and HLA analysis.

As concerns this clonotype: The antigen remains undetermined.

The sequenced target, TCR beta, came from blood CD8+ and CD4+ T cells. It was negative isolation that provided the CD8+ and CD4+ T cells, whereas TEMRA cells were enriched by FACS. Reverse transcription of about 0.45 to 1 ug RNA used random hexamers. immunoSEQ multiplex PCR amplified TCR beta CDR3 across 54 Vbeta, 13 Jbeta. MiXCR, applied by TCRdb to the immunoSEQ multiplex PCR reads, yields one record per CDR3 protein. The sample lists around 140,000 distinct CDR3 sequences, roughly 95% occurring once. This sequence joins TRBV9 and TRBJ2-6; D uncertain. The source is a human donor with multiple sclerosis. Sequencing used CD4+ T cells from PBMCs. The chain's CDR3 is CASSAASSGANVLTF. The CDR3 nucleotides are TGTGCCAGCAGCGCCGCATCCTCTGGGGCCAACGTCCTGACTTTC. Full variable domain (rest looked up from reference TRBV9 and TRBJ2-6): DSGVTQTPKHLITATGQRVTLRCSPRSGDLSVYWYQQSLDQGLQFLIQYYNGEERAKGNILERFSAQQFPDLHSELNLSSLELGDSALYFCASSAASSGANVLTFGAGSRLTVL.